The 5 T cell receptor beta chains presented below share a single source sample, sequenced in a study of blood T cell repertoires in COVID-19. Data came from immunoSEQ multiplex PCR; TCRdb stores just in-frame clones and leaves some out. The table has over 90,000 clones, about 74% seen once. Sequencing used peripheral blood. The receptors stem from a man aged 65-85 years with COVID-19, enrolled during active disease.

Worth noting for this clone: A read error may produce the germline difference seen at one junction end. The V and J genes are TRBV2 and TRBJ1-2; TRBD1 is a possible D gene (6 bases). This CDR3 comprises 11 residues. In germline, CDR1 is SNHLY, CDR2 FYNNEI. The CDR3 DNA sequence: TGTGCCAGCAGTTCGGACAGCCTCCTCCACTTC. It specifies CASSSDSLLHF.

The chain carries TRBV6-1 and TRBJ2-2; weak D call: TRBD1 (8 bases). Trimming cost V 3 bases and J 2 bases, with 19 bases left between them. This CDR3 spans 18 amino acids. Germline V CDR1 and CDR2: MNHNS, SASEGT. CDR3 in amino acids: CASSETGASGPNTGELFF. CDR3 DNA sequence: TGTGCCAGCAGTGAGACAGGGGCTAGCGGACCTAACACCGGGGAGCTGTTTTTT.

The chain uses TRBV28 and TRBJ2-7; 7 bases fit TRBD2. Germline V gene sequence: CDR1 MDHEN, CDR2 SYDVKM. The CDR3 is made up of 16 amino acids. V dropped 6 bases and J dropped 5; count of bases not matched to a gene: 16. In nucleotides, the CDR3 is TGTGCCAGCAGCCGTATCGCGGGCGGGAGAATCGACGAGCAGTACTTC. Protein product: CASSRIAGGRIDEQYF. Using reference TRBV28 and TRBJ2-7 for the parts outside the CDR3, the full variable domain is DVKVTQSSRYLVKRTGEKVFLECVQDMDHENMFWYRQDPGLGLRLIYFSYDVKMKEKGDIPEGYSVSREKKERFSLILESASTNQTSMYLCASSRIAGGRIDEQYFGPGTRLTVT.

The CDR3, as DNA: TGTGCCGTCCAGAGCGGGTCTGTCTACAATGAGCAGTTCTTC. This gives the protein CAVQSGSVYNEQFF. The J gene is TRBJ2-1, the V gene TRBV10-3; possible D gene TRBD2, 6 bases. Germline CDR1 ENHRY, CDR2 SYGVKD. The length of the CDR3 is 14 residues. Trimming took off 11 bases at V and 3 bases at J, with 17 bases between the two ends.

This clone was seen a few times. The genes are TRBV10-3 and TRBJ1-6; weak D call: TRBD1 (5 bases). V lost 3 bases, J lost 7 bases, and 22 bases lay in between. The CDR3 length is 18 residues. Germline V gives CDR1 ENHRY, CDR2 SYGVKD. The CDR3 loop reads CAISEGIGQGLRNSPLHF. The CDR3 DNA sequence: TGTGCCATCAGTGAAGGTATAGGGCAGGGACTAAGAAATTCACCCCTCCACTTT.